Below are 17 T cell receptor beta chains sequenced from a single sample in a study of human T cells and chemical hapten exposure. TCRdb processed the RACE reads anew with MiXCR; each CDR3 protein has one entry. Of 180,000 or so distinct CDR3 sequences listed, 20% to 25% are singletons. Regarding time point: patch test 1, 2 weeks after DPC sensitization. Treatment: therapeutic diphenylcyclopropenone sensitization with weekly scalp DPC. The sequencing here drew on whole blood, taken in connection with sensitization to the hapten diphenylcyclopropenone (DPC). Receptors were obtained from a woman in her 50s with alopecia areata. Some clones in this sample may be carry-over from other donors' samples.

This clonotype was picked up a small number of times. This chain links TRBV29-1 with TRBJ2-3; TRBD2 aligns across 13 bases. Trimming took 1 base from V and 5 from J; bases not matched to a gene: 6. The CDR3 spans 16 residues. Germline V gene data show CDR1 as SQVTM and CDR2 as ANQGSEA. CDR3 sequence reads: CSVEVSRLAGGDTQYF. The DNA of the CDR3 is TGCAGCGTTGAAGTCTCCCGACTAGCGGGAGGAGATACGCAGTATTTT.

This clonotype has more than one count but fewer than ten. Written as DNA, the CDR3 is TGTGCCAGCACCGGCGACAGGGGGCCTCTCTATGGCTACACCTTC. Protein product: CASTGDRGPLYGYTF. The chain combines TRBV6-1 with TRBJ1-2; 10 bases match TRBD1. The ends lost 7 bases at V and 4 bases at J; junction bases unmatched: 9. This CDR3 has 15 residues. The V gene's germline CDR1 is MNHNS and CDR2 SASEGT.

This clonotype came up a few times. The chain recombines TRBV5-4 with TRBJ2-2; TRBD1 matches 11 bases. This CDR3 has 15 residues. Germline CDR1 SGHNT, CDR2 YYREEE (reference sequence). V lost 4 bases and J lost 7; bases outside the gene matches: 6. CDR3 sequence reads: CASSLDRGRVGELFF. CDR3 coding DNA: TGTGCCAGCAGCCTGGACAGGGGGCGGGTCGGGGAGCTGTTTTTT. The whole variable domain, filled in from reference TRBV5-4 and TRBJ2-2, reads ETGVTQSPTHLIKTRGQQVTLRCSSQSGHNTVSWYQQALGQGPQFIFQYYREEENGRGNFPPRFSGLQFPNYSSELNVNALELDDSALYLCASSLDRGRVGELFFGEGSRLTVL.

This clonotype was observed a handful of times. This sequence joins TRBV18 and TRBJ2-1; 12 nucleotides match TRBD2. Trimming took 1 base from V and 5 from J; bases not matched to a gene: 3. Looked up from germline, CDR1 is KGHSH and CDR2 is LQKENI. The length of the CDR3 is 16 residues. The CDR3 region has the DNA TGTGCCAGCTCACCACGGACTAGCGGGACCAACAATGAGCAGTTCTTC. It specifies CASSPRTSGTNNEQFF.

This clonotype has a handful of counts. For the CDR3, the DNA is TGTGCCATCAGTGGGTCCGGGACAGGGGTTATCTACGAGCAGTACTTC. Amino acids: CAISGSGTGVIYEQYF. This chain links TRBV10-3 with TRBJ2-7, with 10 bases identical to TRBD1. V shed 4 bases and J 3 bases; nucleotides not matched to a gene: 9. The V gene's germline CDR1 is ENHRY and CDR2 SYGVKD. The CDR3 runs 16 residues.

This clonotype was counted between two and nine times. The genes are TRBV7-3 and TRBJ1-4, with D uncertain. Germline lookup yields CDR1 SGHTA and CDR2 FQGTGA. This CDR3 is 15 amino acids long. The V and J ends lost 5 bases and 5 bases respectively, with 15 bases between them. In DNA, the CDR3 is TGTGCCAGCAGCGCAGGACCGAATGGAAATGAAAAACTGTTTTTT. It encodes CASSAGPNGNEKLFF.

The chain carries TRBV6-1 and TRBJ2-6; 8 bases map to TRBD1. Germline V lookup: CDR1 MNHNS, CDR2 SASEGT. The J segment lost 0 bases and the V segment lost 4 bases, leaving 2 bases of the junction unmatched. The CDR3 sequence is 16 residues long. CDR3 DNA sequence: TGTGCCAGCAGTGGTGGACAGGGCTCTGGGGCCAACGTCCTGACTTTC. Encoded protein: CASSGGQGSGANVLTF.

The chain couples TRBV20-1 to TRBJ2-1, with D perhaps matching TRBD2 (5 bases). Germline V gene lookup returns CDR1 DFQATT and CDR2 SNEGSKA (reference sequence). V was pared by 1 base and J by 7 bases, with 14 bases between. The CDR3 extends over 14 amino acids. CDR3 sequence reads: CSARGPRRGNEQFF. CDR3 bases: TGCAGTGCTAGAGGCCCTAGAAGAGGGAATGAGCAGTTCTTC.

This clonotype was observed a handful of times. This chain joins TRBV3-1 and TRBJ2-7; 11 bases agree with TRBD2. The V gene end was trimmed by 4 bases and the J gene end by 5 bases; junction bases not matched to a gene: 7. From germline, CDR1 is LGHDT and CDR2 YNNKEL (reference sequence). The CDR3 has 15 residues. CDR3 sequence: CASSPSPGLADEQYF. In nucleotides, the CDR3 is TGTGCCAGCAGCCCCTCTCCGGGACTAGCGGACGAGCAGTACTTC.

The rearrangement joins TRBV12-3 or TRBV12-4 to TRBJ2-2; D not resolved. The CDR3 extends over 15 amino acids. V lost 3 bases and J lost 0, with 8 bases in between. The CDR3 DNA reads as TGTGCCAGCAGTTTTAGCCAAGCGAACACCGGGGAGCTGTTTTTT. Protein product: CASSFSQANTGELFF.

The table lists this clonotype with many counts. This chain joins TRBV3-1 and TRBJ2-7; D is unresolved. The CDR3 has 16 amino acids. From germline, CDR1 is LGHDT and CDR2 YNNKEL (reference sequence). The V end lost 4 bases, the J end lost 0 bases, and 16 bases lay between the germline ends. DNA for the CDR3: TGTGCCAGCAGCCCCGATCGTGGGCGGCCCTCCTACGAGCAGTACTTC. Translated: CASSPDRGRPSYEQYF.

The chain couples TRBV6-5 to TRBJ2-1; 10 bases agree with TRBD2. The V gene end was trimmed by 6 bases and the J gene end by 4 bases; junction bases not matched to a gene: 9. CDR1 MNHEY and CDR2 SVGAGI come from the germline V gene. This CDR3 comprises 16 residues. CDR3 nucleotides: TGTGCCAGCAGAATGTCCGGACTAGCGGTATACAATGAGCAGTTCTTC. It encodes CASRMSGLAVYNEQFF.

V gene TRBV20-1 combines with J gene TRBJ1-6; D gene unclear. Germline CDR1 DFQATT, CDR2 SNEGSKA (reference sequence). This CDR3 contains 12 residues. Trimming stripped 1 base from V and 13 bases from J, with 11 bases between. CDR3: CSARGADSPLHF. The CDR3 DNA reads TGCAGTGCTAGAGGGGCGGACTCGCCCCTCCACTTT.

CDR3 protein: CASSGPTGVGTEAFF. CDR3 sequence (DNA): TGCGCCAGCAGCGGCCCTACAGGGGTCGGCACTGAAGCTTTCTTT. This rearrangement joins TRBV5-1 to TRBJ1-1; 7 bases map to TRBD1. Germline values: CDR1 SGHRS, CDR2 YFSETQ. With V trimmed by 4 bases and J by 4 bases, 10 bases remained unmatched. This CDR3 contains 15 residues.

This clonotype turned up a few times. The gene calls are TRBV2 and TRBJ1-6, with TRBD1 identical over 7 bases. This CDR3 comprises 15 residues. Per the germline V gene, CDR1 is SNHLY and CDR2 is FYNNEI. After removal of 4 bases from V and 13 bases from J, the junction contained 13 bases not matched to a gene. The CDR3, as DNA: TGTGCCAGCAGTGTGTCGAGACAGGGACCTCCTCCCCTCCACTTT. This sequence encodes CASSVSRQGPPPLHF.

This clonotype has a handful of counts. The CDR3 loop reads CASSIVSAHQETQYF. The CDR3 coding sequence is TGTGCCAGTAGTATAGTCTCGGCTCACCAAGAGACCCAGTACTTC. The rearrangement links TRBV19 to TRBJ2-5; D unresolved. The CDR3 runs 15 residues. V was cut by 1 base and J by 0 bases, with 9 bases left in between. Germline V lookup: CDR1 LNHDA, CDR2 SQIVND (reference sequence).

This clonotype was observed a few times. J is TRBJ2-1 and V is TRBV7-9; D call uncertain. The CDR3 length is 12 residues. The ends were cut back, 3 bases at V and 9 bases at J, with 9 bases in the middle. CDR1 is SEHNR, CDR2 FQNEAQ, per germline (reference sequence). Here the CDR3 DNA reads TGTGCCAGCAGCTTTGAGCTGGTTGAGCAGTTCTTC. Translating it yields CASSFELVEQFF. The variable domain in full, completed from reference TRBV7-9 and TRBJ2-1, reads DTGVSQNPRHKITKRGQNVTFRCDPISEHNRLYWYRQTLGQGPEFLTYFQNEAQLEKSRLLSDRFSAERPKGSFSTLEIQRTEQGDSAMYLCASSFELVEQFFGPGTRLTVL.